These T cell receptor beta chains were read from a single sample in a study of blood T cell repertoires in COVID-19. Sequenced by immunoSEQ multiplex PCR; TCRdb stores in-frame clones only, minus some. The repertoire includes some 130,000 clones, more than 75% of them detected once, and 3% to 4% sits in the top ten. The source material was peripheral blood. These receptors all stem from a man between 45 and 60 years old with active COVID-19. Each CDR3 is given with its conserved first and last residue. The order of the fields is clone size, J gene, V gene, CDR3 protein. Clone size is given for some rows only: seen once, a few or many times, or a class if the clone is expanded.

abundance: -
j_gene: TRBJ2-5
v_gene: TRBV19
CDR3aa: CASSTQGTTETQYF

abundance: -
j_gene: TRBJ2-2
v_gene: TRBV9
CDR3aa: CASSPRDIRLNTGELFF

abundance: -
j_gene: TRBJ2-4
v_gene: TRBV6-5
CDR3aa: CASSSTGGWGKNIQYF

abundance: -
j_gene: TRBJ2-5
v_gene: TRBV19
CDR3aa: CASSYPDRSGAQYF

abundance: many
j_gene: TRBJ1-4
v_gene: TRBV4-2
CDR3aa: CASSQDDRAPEKLFF

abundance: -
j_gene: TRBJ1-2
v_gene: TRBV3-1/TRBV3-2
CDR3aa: CASSQEGTGGTYGYTF

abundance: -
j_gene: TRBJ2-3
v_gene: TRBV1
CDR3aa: CTSSQENSGGVNTDTQYF

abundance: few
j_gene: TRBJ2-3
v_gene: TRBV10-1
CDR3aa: CASSEITGGLNTQYF

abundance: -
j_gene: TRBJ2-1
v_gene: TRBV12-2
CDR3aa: CASRLAQRGASYNEQFF

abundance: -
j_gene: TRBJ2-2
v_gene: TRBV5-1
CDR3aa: CASSWTSGKPGELFF

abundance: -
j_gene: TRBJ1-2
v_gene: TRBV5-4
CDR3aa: CASSLDGGYGYTF

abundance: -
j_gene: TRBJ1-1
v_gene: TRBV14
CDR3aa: CASSFRSGKNTEAFF

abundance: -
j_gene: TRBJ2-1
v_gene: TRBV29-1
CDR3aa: CSVVASGSNEQFF

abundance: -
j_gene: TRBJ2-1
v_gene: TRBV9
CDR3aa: CASSNLGTGENEQFF

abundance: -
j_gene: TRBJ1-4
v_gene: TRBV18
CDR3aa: CASTTGQSSTNEKLFF

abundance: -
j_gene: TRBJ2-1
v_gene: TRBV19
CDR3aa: CASSPYSGSNEQFF

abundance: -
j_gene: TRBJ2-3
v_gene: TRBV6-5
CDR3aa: CASSHGQGRDTQYF